In its sample, the clone carrying this T cell receptor (beta chain) was seen many times. CDR3 length: 16 amino acids. Deletions cut 3 bases from V and 2 bases from J, with 15 bases between. The sample is drawn from a study of T cells after yellow fever vaccination. Study information: Those fractions that held only low numbers of cells were prepared using the SMART-Seq v4 Ultra Low Input RNA kit.

Via MiXCR, TCRdb re-called the 5' RACE reads, giving one row per CDR3 protein. The table has more than 80,000 distinct CDR3 sequences, 5.8% seen once. The receptor was isolated from a young man who received the YFV17D yellow fever vaccine. The starting material was CD8+ T cells sorted from PBMCs, obtained 10 days after the yellow fever booster vaccination. The chain joins TRBV12-3 or TRBV12-4 to TRBJ2-3; D assignment may be TRBD1 or TRBD2 (5 bases each). The CDR3 sequence is CASSLRDGVFTDTQYF. The CDR3 DNA follows: TGTGCCAGCAGTTTGAGGGACGGGGTATTCACAGATACGCAGTATTTT.